These T cell receptor beta chains were read from a single sample in a study of CD4 T cells in relation to SARS-CoV-2 and coronaviruses. Sequencing was performed with immunoSEQ multiplex PCR; in TCRdb, only in-frame clones are kept and a portion is missing. The table includes some 21,000 clones, just over 75% detected once. No cognate antigen is known for these TCRs. Sequencing was carried out using CD4+ T cells from PBMCs, cultured in vitro. The origin of the receptors is a human donor in good health. The CDR3 runs from the conserved cysteine through the conserved F or W. Clone size, where shown, is once, few, many, or a class for clones that have expanded.

j_call | v_call | clone_size | cdr3_aa
TRBJ1-2 | TRBV10-3 | - | CAISGTGENYGYTF
TRBJ2-1 | TRBV24-1 | few | CATRPDRANEQFF
TRBJ1-2 | TRBV9 | - | CASSPDLRPGQGNYGYTF
TRBJ2-5 | TRBV10-3 | - | CAISDPPGQETQYF
TRBJ2-7 | TRBV12-5 | - | CASGPRTESEQYF
TRBJ1-2 | TRBV30 | large | CAWSVRASYGYTF
TRBJ2-7 | TRBV5-1 | - | CASSLAGEGAYEQYF
TRBJ2-1 | TRBV9 | - | CASSIRDRLDNEQFF
TRBJ2-2 | TRBV5-1 | - | CASSDQGGTGELFF
TRBJ2-6 | TRBV13 | - | CASSLYGFSGANVLTF
TRBJ1-5 | TRBV28 | - | CASSLGQVQPQHF
TRBJ1-6 | TRBV27 | once | CASTIGAYNSPLHF
TRBJ1-2 | TRBV27 | - | CASSLYPTLNYGYTF